The 28 T cell receptor beta chains in this list originate from one sample, sequenced in a study of STAT5B mutations in CD4+ large granular lymphocyte leukemia. Sequencing used immunoSEQ multiplex PCR; TCRdb keeps in-frame clones, though not all of them. The table includes around 21,000 clones, about 79% detected once. Sequencing input: CD4+ T cells from blood buffy coats. The source of these receptors is a human donor in good health.

This rearrangement joins TRBV28 to TRBJ1-1, with 7 positions matching TRBD1. The CDR3 consists of 13 residues. Germline trimming cut 10 bases from V and 5 bases from J; bases unmatched to any gene: 10. From germline, CDR1 is MDHEN and CDR2 SYDVKM. The CDR3 nucleotides are TGTGCCACCACAGGGGCCACGGGGACTGAAGCTTTCTTT. Its protein is CATTGATGTEAFF.

CDR3 in DNA: TGTGCCAGCCGAGGAGACGGTACGCAGTATTTT. It is translated as CASRGDGTQYF. V usage is TRBV21-1 and J usage is TRBJ2-3; the table's D call of TRBD2 was not tested on the DNA. TRBV21-1 constitutes a pseudogene. The CDR3 has 11 amino acids.

The table lists this clone with a few counts. V and J are TRBV10-2 and TRBJ2-5; a possible D gene is TRBD2 (7 bases). CDR1 WSHSY and CDR2 SAAADI come from the germline V gene. This CDR3 has 12 residues. The CDR3 DNA sequence: TGCGCGGGGGGGCCATCCGGGGAGACCCAGTACTTC. As protein: CAGGPSGETQYF.

The rearrangement uses TRBV2 and TRBJ1-5; 7 positions agree with TRBD1. The germline CDR1 and CDR2 sequences are SNHLY and FYNNEI. The CDR3 spans 17 residues. The trim removed 6 bases at V and 1 base at J, leaving 12 bases unmatched. The CDR3 loop reads CASSPWGPGGSNQPQHF. CDR3 bases: TGTGCCAGCAGCCCCTGGGGGCCAGGGGGGAGCAATCAGCCCCAGCATTTT.

The rearrangement joins TRBV7-9 to TRBJ2-6; the match to TRBD1 covers 10 bases. Germline lookup yields CDR1 SEHNR and CDR2 FQNEAQ (reference sequence). The CDR3 sequence is 16 residues long. The ends lost 3 bases at V and 2 bases at J; junction bases unmatched: 1. This CDR3 reads CASSLGQGTGANVLTF. The CDR3 bases are TGTGCCAGCAGCTTGGGACAGGGGACTGGGGCCAACGTCCTGACTTTC.

V is TRBV5-1 and J is TRBJ1-3, with a possible D match to TRBD1 (5 bases). Germline V gene lookup returns CDR1 SGHRS and CDR2 YFSETQ. The CDR3 loop spans 16 amino acids. V lost 0 bases to trimming and J lost 0 bases, with 10 bases between them. The CDR3 coding sequence is TGCGCCAGCAGCTTGGGGGGCGGCCTCTCTGGAAACACCATATATTTT. This sequence encodes CASSLGGGLSGNTIYF.

DNA of the CDR3: TGTGCCAGCAGTTTTGCGGGAGCTAACACCGGGGAGCTGTTTTTT. It translates to CASSFAGANTGELFF. The J gene is TRBJ2-2, the V gene TRBV28; 7 bases are a match to TRBD2. Trimming cost V 3 bases and J 2 bases; bases outside gene matches: 3. The CDR3 consists of 15 residues. Germline V gene data show CDR1 as MDHEN and CDR2 as SYDVKM.

The chain carries TRBV11-1 and TRBJ2-3; D assignment may be TRBD1 or TRBD2 (5 bases each). CDR3 length: 17 amino acids. CDR1 SGHAT and CDR2 FQDESV come from the germline V gene (reference sequence). The ends were cut back, 5 bases at V and 2 bases at J, with 20 bases in the middle. The CDR3 bases are TGTGCCAGCAGCCCCGGGGACCTCGCGCTCCACACAGATACGCAGTATTTT. This codes for CASSPGDLALHTDTQYF.

This chain joins TRBV5-6 and TRBJ2-1, with TRBD2 identical over 10 bases. Trimming at V came to 3 bases and at J to 3 bases, leaving 9 bases not matched to a gene. The CDR3 covers 17 residues. Germline CDR1 reads SGHDT; CDR2 reads YYEEEE. The CDR3: CASSSTIAGGLYNEQFF. The CDR3 nucleotides are TGTGCCAGCAGCTCCACCATAGCGGGAGGACTCTACAATGAGCAGTTCTTC.

This rearrangement joins TRBV27 to TRBJ2-1; D could derive from TRBD1 or TRBD2 (6 bases each). This CDR3 is built from 15 residues. Germline CDR1 is MNHEY and CDR2 is SMNVEV (reference sequence). V shed 3 bases and J shed 5 bases, with 14 bases lying between them. The CDR3 sequence is CASSLGGWTHNEQFF. The CDR3 bases are TGTGCCAGCAGTTTGGGGGGCTGGACCCACAATGAGCAGTTCTTC.

The rearrangement joins TRBV18 to TRBJ2-7; TRBD1 might be the D (5 bases). With 5 bases removed from V and 5 bases from J, the gap between germline ends came to 7 bases. The CDR3 is 11 residues long. The V gene's germline CDR1 is KGHSH and CDR2 LQKENI. CDR3 DNA sequence: TGTGCCAGCTCAACAGGTAACGAGCAGTACTTC. This encodes CASSTGNEQYF.

The rearrangement uses TRBV6-5 and TRBJ2-7; D might be TRBD1 (5 bases). Germline lookup yields CDR1 MNHEY and CDR2 SVGAGI. The CDR3 spans 13 residues. Trimming took 2 bases from V and 3 from J, leaving 8 bases between them. CDR3 region: CASSYPDNYEQYF. In DNA form, the CDR3 reads TGTGCCAGCAGTTACCCGGACAACTACGAGCAGTACTTC.

This clone appeared a single time. This chain uses TRBV5-5 with TRBJ2-7; weak D call: TRBD1 (6 bases). The CDR3 has 15 amino acids. CDR1 is SGHKS and CDR2 is YYEKEE in the germline V gene (reference sequence). V was pared by 2 bases and J by 2 bases, with 14 bases between. The CDR3 bases are TGTGCCAGCAGCTTTAGCCGACAGGAAACCTACGAGCAGTACTTC. It specifies CASSFSRQETYEQYF.

This chain joins TRBV27 and TRBJ2-7; TRBD1 aligns across 7 bases. The J segment lost 2 bases and the V segment lost 0 bases, leaving 10 bases of the junction unmatched. CDR3 length equals 17 residues. CDR1 and CDR2 (germline): MNHEY, SMNVEV (reference sequence). CDR3 sequence reads: CASSLSAYRDRTYEQYF. The CDR3 DNA reads TGTGCCAGCAGTTTATCCGCCTACAGGGACAGAACCTACGAGCAGTACTTC.

V gene TRBV19 combines with J gene TRBJ2-5; 7 bases are a match to TRBD1. V gave up 1 base and J gave up 2 bases; unmatched junction bases: 1. The germline gives CDR1 LNHDA, CDR2 SQIVND (reference sequence). CDR3 length: 14 residues. Here the CDR3 reads CASSIGTGQETQYF. As DNA, the CDR3 is TGTGCCAGTAGTATAGGGACAGGTCAAGAGACCCAGTACTTC.

The table lists this clone with a few counts. The chain has TRBV7-9 and TRBJ2-7; D is unclear. The germline V gene has CDR1 SEHNR and CDR2 FQNEAQ (reference sequence). The CDR3 spans 13 residues. The V end lost 6 bases, the J end lost 5 bases, and 14 bases lay between the germline ends. As DNA, the CDR3 is TGTGCCAGCAGTCATGCCAGGTCCAACGAGCAGTACTTC. It yields the protein CASSHARSNEQYF.

The chain couples TRBV6-5 to TRBJ2-1; the match to TRBD1 covers 9 bases. V gave up 5 bases and J gave up 5 bases; unmatched junction bases: 7. The germline CDR1 and CDR2 sequences are MNHEY and SVGAGI. This CDR3 spans 15 amino acids. The CDR3 bases are TGTGCCAGCAGTCGGGGACAGGGCCAAAACAATGAGCAGTTCTTC. This sequence encodes CASSRGQGQNNEQFF.

In its sample, this clone was seen once. The rearrangement joins TRBV11-3 to TRBJ2-1, with unresolved D. The V and J ends lost 5 bases and 3 bases respectively, with 5 bases between them. CDR3 size: 12 residues. Germline CDR1 is SGHNT and CDR2 is YENEEA. The CDR3 loop is CASSPIYNEQFF. For the CDR3, the DNA is TGTGCCAGCAGCCCGATCTACAATGAGCAGTTCTTC.

V and J are TRBV11-3 and TRBJ2-3, with D unclear. CDR3 length equals 15 residues. Trimming took off 0 bases at V and 6 bases at J, with 13 bases between the two ends. Germline assignment: CDR1 SGHNT and CDR2 YENEEA. CDR3 amino acids: CASSLDLGYSDTQYF. The CDR3, as DNA: TGTGCCAGCAGCTTAGATCTCGGGTATTCGGATACGCAGTATTTT.

In nucleotides, the CDR3 is TGCACCAGCAGCCAAGTTGAACAAGAAAAGGGACTAGTCGCTTACAATGAGCAGTTCTTC. It codes for CTSSQVEQEKGLVAYNEQFF. V gene TRBV1 combines with J gene TRBJ2-1; the D call TRBD2 from the table was never checked on the DNA. TRBV1 is annotated as a pseudogene. The CDR3 loop spans 20 amino acids.

The chain recombines TRBV19 with TRBJ2-3, with 7 bases identical to TRBD2. Trimming at V came to 3 bases and at J to 4 bases, leaving 10 bases not matched to a gene. Germline loops: CDR1 LNHDA, CDR2 SQIVND (reference sequence). The CDR3 runs 16 residues. In DNA, the CDR3 is TGTGCCAGTAGTATGAATACGGGAGGAAGGTCAGATACGCAGTATTTT. Translating it yields CASSMNTGGRSDTQYF.

This clone was seen only a few times. This sequence joins TRBV29-1 and TRBJ1-1, with D hard to call. Deletions cut 1 base from V and 1 base from J, with 7 bases between. The CDR3 length is 13 residues. The germline CDR1 and CDR2 sequences are SQVTM and ANQGSEA. The CDR3 sequence is CSVEVLENTEAFF. Written as DNA, the CDR3 is TGCAGCGTTGAAGTTCTGGAGAACACTGAAGCTTTCTTT.

This rearrangement joins TRBV30 to TRBJ1-5; the match to TRBD1 covers 8 bases. After removal of 5 bases from V and 4 bases from J, the junction contained 7 bases not matched to a gene. Per the germline V gene, CDR1 is GTSNPN and CDR2 is SVGIG (reference sequence). The length of the CDR3 is 14 residues. CDR3 sequence (DNA): TGTGCCTGGCAAACAGGGGGGCCAAATCAGCCCCAGCATTTT. Translated: CAWQTGGPNQPQHF.

This chain uses TRBV5-1 with TRBJ1-3, with a weak D call TRBD1 (6 bases). This CDR3 has 16 residues. Trimming stripped 0 bases from V and 0 bases from J, with 10 bases between. Germline-derived CDR1 and CDR2 are SGHRS and YFSETQ. The CDR3 sequence is CASSLEGVDSGNTIYF. The CDR3, as DNA: TGCGCCAGCAGCTTGGAGGGGGTAGACTCTGGAAACACCATATATTTT.

Worth noting for this clone: Compared with germline, one end of the junction differs, possibly owing to a read error. The rearrangement joins TRBV5-6 to TRBJ1-6; no clear D. Germline CDR1 and CDR2: SGHDT and YYEEEE. The CDR3 has 12 residues. The CDR3 coding sequence is TGTGCCAGCAGCTCCAATAATTCACCCCTCCACTTT. Its protein product is CASSSNNSPLHF.

The chain uses TRBV1 and TRBJ2-3; the DNA was not compared with TRBD1, the D call given in the table. TRBV1 is designated a pseudogene. The CDR3 spans 19 residues. CDR3 protein: CTSSASSWPPGRGPDTQYF. The DNA of the CDR3 is TGCACCAGCAGCGCCTCTTCATGGCCTCCCGGTAGGGGCCCAGATACGCAGTATTTT.

J is TRBJ1-6 and V is TRBV27, with TRBD1 matching 11 bases. This CDR3 is built from 16 residues. Germline V lookup: CDR1 MNHEY, CDR2 SMNVEV (reference sequence). Trimming took 6 bases from V and 3 from J; bases not matched to a gene: 4. The CDR3 loop is CASRPGTGGYNSPLHF. The CDR3 coding sequence is TGTGCCAGCAGACCCGGGACAGGGGGCTATAATTCACCCCTCCACTTT.

The CDR3 sequence: CASSVSPSTYNEQFF. In DNA form, the CDR3 reads TGTGCCAGCAGCGTAAGTCCTAGCACCTACAATGAGCAGTTCTTC. The chain links TRBV9 to TRBJ2-1; tentative D call: TRBD2 (5 bases). Germline CDR1 and CDR2: SGDLS and YYNGEE. V lost 1 base to trimming and J lost 2 bases, with 10 bases between them. There are 15 residues in the CDR3.